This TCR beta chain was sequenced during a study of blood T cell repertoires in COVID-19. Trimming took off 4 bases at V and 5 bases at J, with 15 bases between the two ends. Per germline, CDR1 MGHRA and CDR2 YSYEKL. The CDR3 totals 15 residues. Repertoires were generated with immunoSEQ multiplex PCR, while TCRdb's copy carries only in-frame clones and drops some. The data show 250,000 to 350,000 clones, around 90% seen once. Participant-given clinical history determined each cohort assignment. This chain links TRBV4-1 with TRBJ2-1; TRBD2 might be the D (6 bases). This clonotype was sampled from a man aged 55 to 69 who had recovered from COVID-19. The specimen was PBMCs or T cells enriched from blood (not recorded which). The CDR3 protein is CASSRLGGLNNEQFF. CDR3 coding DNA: TGCGCCAGCAGCCGCCTTGGAGGGCTGAACAATGAGCAGTTCTTC.